The 26 T cell receptor beta chains below all came from one sample that was sequenced in a study of beta chain features in type 1 diabetes. Expressed TCRB transcripts were sequenced, since all the RNA that had been isolated was reverse transcribed. The repertoire was sequenced with immunoSEQ multiplex PCR; TCRdb's copy has only in-frame clones and lacks some. The sample lists around 400,000 clones, around 15% occurring once. The sequencing input was naive CD4+ T cells from blood. The source is a woman aged 18 to 35 in good health.

Only a few counts were recorded for this clone. J is TRBJ2-7 and V is TRBV5-1; D is possibly TRBD2 (5 bases). The germline V and J ends were trimmed by 4 bases and 2 bases, with 13 bases remaining between them. This CDR3 comprises 14 residues. Germline-derived CDR1 and CDR2 are SGHRS and YFSETQ. CDR3 sequence reads: CASSRRTGAYEQYF. The CDR3 DNA sequence: TGCGCCAGCAGCCGGAGGACGGGCGCCTACGAGCAGTACTTC.

This clone was picked up a small number of times. V is TRBV14 and J is TRBJ1-1, with unresolved D. The CDR3 extends over 13 amino acids. Deletions cut 0 bases from V and 4 bases from J, with 6 bases between. CDR1 and CDR2 (germline): SGHDN, FVKESK. CDR3 residues: CASSQEVATEAFF. In DNA form, the CDR3 reads TGTGCCAGCAGCCAAGAGGTGGCCACTGAAGCTTTCTTT.

This chain links TRBV7-3 with TRBJ2-6; 7 bases fit TRBD1. The junction had 2 bases not matched to a gene; V was cut back by 4 bases and J by 2 bases. CDR3 length equals 15 residues. Germline lookup yields CDR1 SGHTA and CDR2 FQGTGA. The CDR3 region is CASSSDRAGANVLTF. The CDR3 DNA reads as TGTGCCAGCAGCTCCGACAGGGCTGGGGCCAACGTCCTGACTTTC.

The chain carries TRBV18 and TRBJ2-1; TRBD2 matches 10 bases. Germline lookup yields CDR1 KGHSH and CDR2 LQKENI. With 2 bases clipped from V and 7 bases from J, the junction kept 8 bases outside the gene matches. The CDR3 sequence is 16 residues long. The CDR3 DNA reads TGTGCCAGCTCACCAGTCCAACTAGCGGGACGTAATGAGCAGTTCTTC. This translates into CASSPVQLAGRNEQFF.

The chain combines TRBV5-1 with TRBJ2-1, with 7 positions matching TRBD2. Losses at the gene ends were 0 bases for V and 7 bases for J; bases not matched to a gene: 10. The CDR3 is 16 residues long. Per the germline V gene, CDR1 is SGHRS and CDR2 is YFSETQ. CDR3 nucleotides: TGCGCCAGCAGCTTGGGGGTTGCGGGAGTCCAAAATGAGCAGTTCTTC. Its protein product is CASSLGVAGVQNEQFF.

This clone was detected a few times. The rearrangement links TRBV18 to TRBJ2-7, with 8 nucleotides matching TRBD2. J was trimmed by 3 bases and V by 3 bases; bases with no gene match: 7. CDR1 is KGHSH and CDR2 is LQKENI in the germline V gene. CDR3 length equals 15 residues. DNA for the CDR3: TGTGCCAGCTCACCCGTACTAGCGGTAAGCTACGAGCAGTACTTC. Its translation: CASSPVLAVSYEQYF. Full variable domain (missing parts from reference TRBV18 and TRBJ2-7): NAGVMQNPRHLVRRRGQEARLRCSPMKGHSHVYWYRQLPEEGLKFMVYLQKENIIDESGMPKERFSAEFPKEGPSILRIQQVVRGDSAAYFCASSPVLAVSYEQYFGPGTRLTVT.

This clone was seen a few times. This chain connects TRBV18 to TRBJ2-7; TRBD2 is a possible D gene (6 bases). Trimming stripped 5 bases from V and 0 bases from J, with 20 bases between. Looked up from germline, CDR1 is KGHSH and CDR2 is LQKENI. The CDR3 is 17 residues long. The CDR3 DNA reads as TGTGCCAGCTCATCCGGGACGGGAGAACGGAGCTCCTACGAGCAGTACTTC. Protein sequence: CASSSGTGERSSYEQYF. The full variable domain, completed using reference TRBV18 and TRBJ2-7, is NAGVMQNPRHLVRRRGQEARLRCSPMKGHSHVYWYRQLPEEGLKFMVYLQKENIIDESGMPKERFSAEFPKEGPSILRIQQVVRGDSAAYFCASSSGTGERSSYEQYFGPGTRLTVT.

A remark on this clone: Within the sample, other DNA sequences also encode this same CDR3. The chain combines TRBV7-9 with TRBJ2-1; 8 bases match TRBD1. Germline V gives CDR1 SEHNR, CDR2 FQNEAQ (reference sequence). With V trimmed by 1 base and J by 4 bases, 3 bases remained unmatched. The CDR3 consists of 15 residues. The CDR3 is CASSLGQGAYNEQFF. The CDR3 DNA sequence: TGTGCCAGCAGCTTAGGTCAGGGGGCATACAATGAGCAGTTCTTC.

Worth noting for this clone: This specimen includes other DNA sequences encoding the same CDR3. The genes are TRBV9 and TRBJ2-5, with D maybe TRBD2 (6 bases). Germline CDR1 is SGDLS and CDR2 is YYNGEE. The CDR3 has 14 residues. Trimming stripped 1 base from V and 1 base from J, with 8 bases between. CDR3: CASSVRGSQETQYF. The CDR3 nucleotides are TGTGCCAGCAGCGTACGGGGGTCCCAAGAGACCCAGTACTTC.

A few counts support this clone. The chain joins TRBV7-8 to TRBJ2-6, with 10 bases lining up with TRBD2. CDR1 and CDR2 from the germline V gene are SGHVS and FQNEAQ. V dropped 0 bases and J dropped 0; count of bases not matched to a gene: 5. This CDR3 is 19 amino acids long. The CDR3, as DNA: TGTGCCAGCAGCTTAGCGAGGCTAGCGGGGGTCTCTGGGGCCAACGTCCTGACTTTC. Its translation is CASSLARLAGVSGANVLTF.

The chain combines TRBV28 with TRBJ1-2; 7 positions match TRBD1. The CDR3 extends over 15 amino acids. V dropped 5 bases and J dropped 4; count of bases not matched to a gene: 10. Germline V CDR1 and CDR2: MDHEN, SYDVKM. In DNA form, the CDR3 reads TGTGCCAGCAGTCAACCGGGACAGAGTCCCTATGGCTACACCTTC. Its translation: CASSQPGQSPYGYTF.

The V gene is TRBV5-1, the J gene TRBJ2-7; 14 bases align to TRBD2. Per the germline V gene, CDR1 is SGHRS and CDR2 is YFSETQ. The CDR3 is 15 amino acids. V gave up 5 bases and J gave up 3 bases; unmatched junction bases: 4. Here the CDR3 DNA reads TGCGCCAGCAGACCGGGGACTAGCGGGAGCTACGAGCAGTACTTC. It encodes CASRPGTSGSYEQYF.

This clone was detected a few times. The chain recombines TRBV5-1 with TRBJ2-5; 8 bases are a match to TRBD2. V lost 1 base to trimming and J lost 4 bases; unmatched junction nucleotides: 9. This CDR3 has 16 residues. Germline CDR1 and CDR2: SGHRS and YFSETQ. CDR3 protein: CASSLTTGGQSETQYF. DNA for the CDR3: TGCGCCAGCAGCTTGACCACGGGGGGGCAATCAGAGACCCAGTACTTC.

The genes are TRBV29-1 and TRBJ2-5; 7 bases are a match to TRBD1. CDR1 SQVTM and CDR2 ANQGSEA come from the germline V gene. The CDR3 totals 13 residues. V shed 7 bases and J 4 bases; nucleotides not matched to a gene: 9. As DNA, the CDR3 is TGCAGCGAAATGACAGGGTTCGGAGAGACCCAGTACTTC. It encodes CSEMTGFGETQYF.

This clone was seen more than once but under ten times. The V and J genes are TRBV7-2 and TRBJ2-6; D is perhaps TRBD1 (6 bases). The CDR3 covers 17 residues. Trimming took off 2 bases at V and 2 bases at J, with 13 bases between the two ends. The germline gives CDR1 SGHTA, CDR2 FQGNSA. CDR3 sequence: CASSLTGTNAGANVLTF. DNA of the CDR3: TGTGCCAGCAGCTTAACCGGGACAAATGCTGGGGCCAACGTCCTGACTTTC. Full variable domain (rest looked up from reference TRBV7-2 and TRBJ2-6): GAGVSQSPSNKVTEKGKDVELRCDPISGHTALYWYRQSLGQGLEFLIYFQGNSAPDKSGLPSDRFSAERTGGSVSTLTIQRTQQEDSAVYLCASSLTGTNAGANVLTFGAGSRLTVL.

This clone was seen a few times. V usage is TRBV19 and J usage is TRBJ1-1; 7 bases align to TRBD1. CDR3 size: 15 residues. Losses at the gene ends were 5 bases for V and 5 bases for J; bases not matched to a gene: 11. In germline, CDR1 is LNHDA, CDR2 SQIVND (reference sequence). CDR3 amino acids: CASSHDREGRTEAFF. CDR3 nucleotides: TGTGCCAGTAGTCACGACAGGGAAGGAAGGACTGAAGCTTTCTTT.

The V call is TRBV30, the J call TRBJ2-3; 9 bases line up with TRBD2. There are 14 residues in the CDR3. The V gene end was trimmed by 4 bases and the J gene end by 6 bases; junction bases not matched to a gene: 8. Germline lookup yields CDR1 GTSNPN and CDR2 SVGIG (reference sequence). DNA for the CDR3: TGTGCCTGGAACGGCGGGAGGGGTCTGGATACGCAGTATTTT. Encoded protein: CAWNGGRGLDTQYF.

This clone was seen a few times. V is TRBV2 and J is TRBJ2-7, with a weak D call TRBD2 (6 bases). This CDR3 comprises 13 residues. V gave up 4 bases and J gave up 3 bases, with 10 bases separating them. Germline V gives CDR1 SNHLY, CDR2 FYNNEI. The CDR3 sequence: CASSGLVFYEQYF. The CDR3 nucleotides read TGTGCCAGCAGTGGACTAGTATTCTACGAGCAGTACTTC.

In its sample, this clone was seen a few times. The V call is TRBV29-1, the J call TRBJ1-2, with D possibly matching TRBD1 (6 bases). The V gene's germline CDR1 is SQVTM and CDR2 ANQGSEA. Trimming cost V 6 bases and J 1 base, with 12 bases left between them. This CDR3 is built from 13 residues. CDR3 bases: TGCAGCGTCCCGGGACATTTTAACTATGGCTACACCTTC. This gives the protein CSVPGHFNYGYTF. The entire variable domain, with the rest obtained from reference TRBV29-1 and TRBJ1-2, is as follows: SAVISQKPSRDICQRGTSLTIQCQVDSQVTMMFWYRQQPGQSLTLIATANQGSEATYESGFVIDKFPISRPNLTFSTLTVSNMSPEDSSIYLCSVPGHFNYGYTFGSGTRLTVV.

This clone was detected a few times. The CDR3 DNA follows: TGTGCCAGCAGCTCTAGACAGTTCTCTGGGGCCAACGTCCTGACTTTC. Translated, it gives CASSSRQFSGANVLTF. V and J are TRBV7-9 and TRBJ2-6, with a tentative D call TRBD1 (5 bases). The length of the CDR3 is 16 residues. Germline values: CDR1 SEHNR, CDR2 FQNEAQ (reference sequence). V lost 4 bases to trimming and J lost 0 bases, with 10 bases between them. The whole variable domain, remainder taken from reference TRBV7-9 and TRBJ2-6, is DTGVSQNPRHKITKRGQNVTFRCDPISEHNRLYWYRQTLGQGPEFLTYFQNEAQLEKSRLLSDRFSAERPKGSFSTLEIQRTEQGDSAMYLCASSSRQFSGANVLTFGAGSRLTVL.

This clone was picked up a small number of times. The chain links TRBV4-1 to TRBJ1-4; a possible D gene is TRBD1 (6 bases). V dropped 4 bases and J dropped 7 bases, with 10 bases sitting between them. The CDR3 runs to 13 residues. The V gene's germline CDR1 is MGHRA and CDR2 YSYEKL. The CDR3 region is CASSRTVPEKLFF. The DNA for the CDR3 is TGCGCCAGCAGCCGGACAGTACCTGAAAAACTGTTTTTT.

This clone occurred a few times. Different DNA sequences within this sample yield the same CDR3. This sequence joins TRBV11-2 and TRBJ2-5; D remains unclear. The germline CDR1 and CDR2 sequences are SGHAT and FQNNGV. V shed 1 base and J shed 5 bases, with 5 bases lying between them. The CDR3 totals 12 residues. The CDR3 sequence: CASSLVRETQYF. CDR3 sequence (DNA): TGTGCCAGCAGCTTAGTGCGTGAGACCCAGTACTTC. Complete variable domain (other parts from reference TRBV11-2 and TRBJ2-5): EAGVAQSPRYKIIEKRQSVAFWCNPISGHATLYWYQQILGQGPKLLIQFQNNGVVDDSQLPKDRFSAERLKGVDSTLKIQPAKLEDSAVYLCASSLVRETQYFGPGTRLLVL.

The V and J genes are TRBV4-3 and TRBJ1-4, with D perhaps matching TRBD1 (6 bases). The V end lost 0 bases, the J end lost 8 bases, and 13 bases lay between the germline ends. The CDR3 spans 15 residues. From germline, CDR1 is LGHNA and CDR2 YSLEER. The CDR3 loop reads CASSQDLDSIEKLFF. The DNA of the CDR3 is TGCGCCAGCAGCCAAGATCTGGACAGTATCGAAAAACTGTTTTTT.

This clone came up a few times. The V gene is TRBV29-1, the J gene TRBJ1-1; a weak D match, TRBD1 (5 bases). V was pared by 8 bases and J by 1 base, with 8 bases between. Looked up from germline, CDR1 is SQVTM and CDR2 is ANQGSEA. This CDR3 has 11 residues. CDR3 in amino acids: CSSQGNTEAFF. For the CDR3, the DNA is TGCAGCTCCCAGGGGAACACTGAAGCTTTCTTT. The whole variable domain, remainder taken from reference TRBV29-1 and TRBJ1-1, is SAVISQKPSRDICQRGTSLTIQCQVDSQVTMMFWYRQQPGQSLTLIATANQGSEATYESGFVIDKFPISRPNLTFSTLTVSNMSPEDSSIYLCSSQGNTEAFFGQGTRLTVV.

The rearrangement uses TRBV6-5 and TRBJ2-7; TRBD2 is a possible D gene (5 bases). The germline CDR1 and CDR2 sequences are MNHEY and SVGAGI. The V end lost 4 bases, the J end lost 2 bases, and 12 bases lay between the germline ends. The CDR3 extends over 14 amino acids. The CDR3 here is CASSWRGQTYEQYF. CDR3 nucleotides: TGTGCCAGCAGTTGGAGAGGGCAGACCTACGAGCAGTACTTC.

In its sample, this clone was seen once. The genes are TRBV28 and TRBJ2-5; 8 bases are a match to TRBD2. The germline V gene encodes CDR1 MDHEN and CDR2 SYDVKM. This CDR3 comprises 15 residues. V lost 6 bases and J lost 0; bases outside the gene matches: 6. CDR3 coding DNA: TGTGCCAGCAGCCCCGGGGGGGTGAACCAAGAGACCCAGTACTTC. Translating gives CASSPGGVNQETQYF.